This T cell receptor (beta chain) was sequenced for a study of T-cell reconstitution after alpha-beta-depleted transplantation in children. General study points: The origin of high day-60 TCRbeta diversity in some patients lay in surviving recipient T cells and thymic progenitors. At around two months after transplant, the alpha-beta T cells were reportedly derived from several hundred expanded clones that came from non-depleted graft cells. A year had passed since transplant, and T-cell counts and diversity by then came mostly from newly produced T cells.

To note about this clonotype: Its antigen is unidentified.

Using unique molecular identifiers, the investigators prepared the TCRbeta library. TCRdb called the PCR reads again in MiXCR, with one record for every CDR3 protein. The sample carries about 600,000 distinct CDR3 sequences, roughly 23% recorded once. The source was PBMCs, mostly from graft donor cells, collected 360 days after TCRalphabeta/CD19-depleted stem cell transplant. The origin of this receptor is a boy less than two years old who had a stem cell transplant for acute myeloid leukemia, so the T cells may come from the graft donor.

The CDR3: CASSFREVLSPRATDTQYF. In DNA, the CDR3 is TGCGCCAGCAGCTTTAGGGAGGTGCTCTCGCCGCGGGCAACAGATACGCAGTATTTT. V and J are TRBV5-1 and TRBJ2-3; D might be TRBD2 (6 bases). Germline CDR1 reads SGHRS; CDR2 reads YFSETQ. The CDR3 is made up of 19 amino acids. Trimming stripped 2 bases from V and 3 bases from J, with 25 bases between.